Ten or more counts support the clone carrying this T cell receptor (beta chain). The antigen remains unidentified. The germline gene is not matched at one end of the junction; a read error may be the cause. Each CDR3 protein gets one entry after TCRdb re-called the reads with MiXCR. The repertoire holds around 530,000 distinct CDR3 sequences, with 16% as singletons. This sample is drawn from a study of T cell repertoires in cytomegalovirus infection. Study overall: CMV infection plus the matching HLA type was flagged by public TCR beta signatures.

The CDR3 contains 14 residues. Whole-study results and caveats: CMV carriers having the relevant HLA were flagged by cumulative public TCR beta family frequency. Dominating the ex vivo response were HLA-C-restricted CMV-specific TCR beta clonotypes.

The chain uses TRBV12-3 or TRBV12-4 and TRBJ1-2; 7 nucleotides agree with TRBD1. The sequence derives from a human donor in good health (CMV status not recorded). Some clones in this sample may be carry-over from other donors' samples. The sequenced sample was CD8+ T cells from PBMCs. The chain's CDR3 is CASTLTETGTGYTF. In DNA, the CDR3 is TGTGCCAGCACTTTAACCGAGACAGGGACGGGCTACACCTTC.